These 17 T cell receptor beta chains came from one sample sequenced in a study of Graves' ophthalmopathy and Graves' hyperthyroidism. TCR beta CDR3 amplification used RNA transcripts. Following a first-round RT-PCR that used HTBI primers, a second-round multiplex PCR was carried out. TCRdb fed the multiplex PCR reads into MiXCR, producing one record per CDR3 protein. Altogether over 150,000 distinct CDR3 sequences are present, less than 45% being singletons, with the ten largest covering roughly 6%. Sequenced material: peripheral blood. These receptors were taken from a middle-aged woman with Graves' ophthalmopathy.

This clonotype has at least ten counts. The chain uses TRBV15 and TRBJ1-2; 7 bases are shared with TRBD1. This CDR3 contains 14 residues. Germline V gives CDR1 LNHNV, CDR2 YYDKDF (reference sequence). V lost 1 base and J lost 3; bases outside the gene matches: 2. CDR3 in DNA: TGTGCCACCAGCAGAGGACAGGGTTACTATGGCTACACCTTC. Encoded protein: CATSRGQGYYGYTF.

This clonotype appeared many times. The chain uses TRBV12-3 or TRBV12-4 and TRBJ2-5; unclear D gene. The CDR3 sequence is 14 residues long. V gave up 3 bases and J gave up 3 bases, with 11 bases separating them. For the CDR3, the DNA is TGTGCCAGCAGTTTCCTTGGACGGGAAGAGACCCAGTACTTC. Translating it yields CASSFLGREETQYF.

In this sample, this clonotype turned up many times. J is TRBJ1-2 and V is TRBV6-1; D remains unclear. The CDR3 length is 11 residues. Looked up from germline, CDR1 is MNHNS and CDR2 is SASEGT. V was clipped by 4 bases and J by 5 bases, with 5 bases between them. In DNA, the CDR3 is TGTGCCAGCAGTGGGGATTATGGCTACACCTTC. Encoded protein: CASSGDYGYTF.

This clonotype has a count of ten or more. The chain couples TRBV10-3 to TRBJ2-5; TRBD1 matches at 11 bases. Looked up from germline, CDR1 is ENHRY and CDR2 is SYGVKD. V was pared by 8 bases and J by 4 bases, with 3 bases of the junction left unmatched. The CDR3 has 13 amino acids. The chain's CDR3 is CAIGQGALETQYF. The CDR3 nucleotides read TGTGCCATCGGACAGGGGGCATTAGAGACCCAGTACTTC.

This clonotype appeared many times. The CDR3 sequence: CASSDGTDHQPQHF. The CDR3 bases are TGTGCCAGCAGTGACGGGACAGACCATCAGCCCCAGCATTTT. The genes are TRBV6-1 and TRBJ1-5; TRBD1 agrees at 7 bases. There are 14 residues in the CDR3. Germline CDR1 reads MNHNS; CDR2 reads SASEGT. V lost 3 bases to trimming and J lost 5 bases; unmatched junction nucleotides: 4.

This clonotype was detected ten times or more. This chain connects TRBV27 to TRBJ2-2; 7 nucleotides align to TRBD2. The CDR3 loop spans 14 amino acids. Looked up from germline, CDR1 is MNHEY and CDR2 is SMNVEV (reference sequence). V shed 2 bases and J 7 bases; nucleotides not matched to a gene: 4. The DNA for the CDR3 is TGTGCCAGCAGTTTAAACGCGGGAGTCGGGGAGCTGTTTTTT. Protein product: CASSLNAGVGELFF.

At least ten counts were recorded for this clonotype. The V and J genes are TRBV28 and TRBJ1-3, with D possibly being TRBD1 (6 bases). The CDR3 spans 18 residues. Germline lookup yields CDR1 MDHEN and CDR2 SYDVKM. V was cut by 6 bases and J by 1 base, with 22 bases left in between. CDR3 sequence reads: CASSLGTRIPVSGNTIYF. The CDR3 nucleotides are TGTGCCAGCAGCCTCGGGACACGCATACCGGTATCTGGAAACACCATATATTTT.

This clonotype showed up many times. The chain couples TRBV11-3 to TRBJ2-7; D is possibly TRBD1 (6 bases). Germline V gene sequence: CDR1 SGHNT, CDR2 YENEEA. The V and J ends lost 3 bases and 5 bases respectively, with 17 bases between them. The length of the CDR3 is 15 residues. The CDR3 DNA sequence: TGTGCCAGCAGCTTTGGACAGCCCCCCGGGAACGAGCAGTACTTC. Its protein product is CASSFGQPPGNEQYF.

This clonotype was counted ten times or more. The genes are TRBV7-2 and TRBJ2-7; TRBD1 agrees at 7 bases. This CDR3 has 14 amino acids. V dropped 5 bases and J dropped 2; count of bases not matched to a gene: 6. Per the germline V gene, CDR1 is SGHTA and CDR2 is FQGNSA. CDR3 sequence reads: CASSPTGHPYEQYF. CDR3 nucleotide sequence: TGTGCCAGCAGCCCGACAGGGCATCCCTACGAGCAGTACTTC.

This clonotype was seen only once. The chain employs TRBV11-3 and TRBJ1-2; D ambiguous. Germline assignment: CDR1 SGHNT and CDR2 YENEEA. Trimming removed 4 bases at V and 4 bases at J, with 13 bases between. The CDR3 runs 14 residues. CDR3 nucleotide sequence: TGTGCCAGCAGCTCCCATTCGACCCCCTATGGCTACACCTTC. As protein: CASSSHSTPYGYTF.

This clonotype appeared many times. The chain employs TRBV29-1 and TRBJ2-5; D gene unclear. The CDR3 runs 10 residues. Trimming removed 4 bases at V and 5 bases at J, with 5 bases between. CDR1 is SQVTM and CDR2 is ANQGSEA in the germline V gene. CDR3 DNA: TGCAGCGTTGTAAGGGAGACCCAGTACTTC. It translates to CSVVRETQYF.

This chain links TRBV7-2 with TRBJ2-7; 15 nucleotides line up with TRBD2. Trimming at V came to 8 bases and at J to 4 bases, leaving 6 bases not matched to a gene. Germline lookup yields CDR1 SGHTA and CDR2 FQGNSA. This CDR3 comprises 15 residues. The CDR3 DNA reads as TGTGCCAGCCAAACCGGGACTAGCGGGAGGTACGAGCAGTACTTC. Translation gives CASQTGTSGRYEQYF.

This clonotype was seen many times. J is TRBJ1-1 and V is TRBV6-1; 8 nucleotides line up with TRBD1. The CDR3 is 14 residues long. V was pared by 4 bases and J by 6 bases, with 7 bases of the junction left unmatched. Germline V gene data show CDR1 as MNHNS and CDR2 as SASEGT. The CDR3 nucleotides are TGTGCCAGCAGTGCAGGACAGGGCTGGGCTGAAGCTTTCTTT. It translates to CASSAGQGWAEAFF.

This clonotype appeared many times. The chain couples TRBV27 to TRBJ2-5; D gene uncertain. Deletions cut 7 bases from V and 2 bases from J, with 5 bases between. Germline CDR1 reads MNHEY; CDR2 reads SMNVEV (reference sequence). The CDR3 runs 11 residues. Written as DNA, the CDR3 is TGTGCCAGCAAGAAGCAAGAGACCCAGTACTTC. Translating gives CASKKQETQYF.

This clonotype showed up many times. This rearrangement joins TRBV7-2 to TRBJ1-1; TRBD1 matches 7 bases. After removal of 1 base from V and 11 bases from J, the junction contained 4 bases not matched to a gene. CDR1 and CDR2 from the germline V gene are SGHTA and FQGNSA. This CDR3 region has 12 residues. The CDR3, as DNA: TGTGCCAGCAGCTTAGAAGGCAGGGGGGCTTTCTTT. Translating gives CASSLEGRGAFF.

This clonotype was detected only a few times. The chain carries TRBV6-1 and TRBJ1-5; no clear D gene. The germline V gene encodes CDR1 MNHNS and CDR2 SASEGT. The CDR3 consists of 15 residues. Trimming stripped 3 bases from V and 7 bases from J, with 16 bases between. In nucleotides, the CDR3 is TGTGCCAGCAGTGAGACGACCGGACTGGGCCAGCCCCAGCATTTT. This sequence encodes CASSETTGLGQPQHF.

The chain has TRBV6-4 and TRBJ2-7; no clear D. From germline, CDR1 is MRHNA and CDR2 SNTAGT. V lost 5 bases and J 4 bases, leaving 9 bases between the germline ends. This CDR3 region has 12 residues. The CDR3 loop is CASSYEAYEQYF. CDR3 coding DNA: TGTGCCAGCAGTTATGAGGCTTACGAGCAGTACTTC.